The 22 T cell receptor beta chains given below trace back to one sample, sequenced in a study of cytomegalovirus exposure and HLA in healthy donors. The study ran its PCR with 60 Vbeta and 13 Jbeta primers. Generated by immunoSEQ multiplex PCR, the TCRdb table keeps only in-frame clones and is missing some. The sample consists of around 130,000 clones, approximately 70% of them appearing once. The source material was PBMCs. Receptors were obtained from a woman under 40 in good health and CMV-seronegative.

The chain combines TRBV21-1 with TRBJ2-7; no check of the table's D call, TRBD2, against the DNA was made. TRBV21-1 is a pseudogene segment. The CDR3 covers 15 residues. CDR3 DNA: TGTGCCAGCAGCAATGCATGTAGAAAAACCTACGAGCAGTACTTC. Translating it yields CASSNACRKTYEQYF.

This clone has only a few counts. The chain uses TRBV23-1 and TRBJ2-7, with D perhaps TRBD1 (5 bases). TRBV23-1 is known as an ORF, though its function is uncertain. CDR3 length: 15 residues. V gave up 0 bases and J gave up 6 bases, with 15 bases separating them. CDR3 amino acids: CASSQSVQGDGEQYF. In DNA, the CDR3 is TGCGCCAGCAGTCAATCGGTGCAGGGTGACGGCGAGCAGTACTTC.

A note on this clone: Other DNA sequences from this sample encode an identical CDR3 as well. The chain links TRBV19 to TRBJ2-1, with D possibly matching TRBD2 (5 bases). Germline values: CDR1 LNHDA, CDR2 SQIVND (reference sequence). CDR3 length: 12 residues. Between the trimmed V and J ends, which lost 3 bases and 9 bases, there was a span of 9 bases. The DNA of the CDR3 is TGTGCCAGTAGTATTTCGGCGGGTGAGCAGTTCTTC. This sequence encodes CASSISAGEQFF.

The chain has TRBV5-1 and TRBJ1-2; D perhaps matches TRBD1 (6 bases). The CDR3 covers 15 residues. CDR1 is SGHRS, CDR2 YFSETQ, per germline. Trimming took 0 bases from V and 6 from J, leaving 15 bases between them. CDR3 sequence reads: CASSLVSGGENGYTF. In DNA form, the CDR3 reads TGCGCCAGCAGCTTGGTTTCGGGGGGCGAGAATGGCTACACCTTC.

The genes are TRBV11-2 and TRBJ2-5; D is possibly TRBD2 (6 bases). The germline V gene has CDR1 SGHAT and CDR2 FQNNGV. The CDR3 is made up of 15 amino acids. V shed 4 bases and J shed 2 bases, with 14 bases lying between them. CDR3 in DNA: TGTGCCAGCAGCTACCTAGCGCCACCACAAGAGACCCAGTACTTC. Its translation is CASSYLAPPQETQYF. Complete variable domain (other parts from reference TRBV11-2 and TRBJ2-5): EAGVAQSPRYKIIEKRQSVAFWCNPISGHATLYWYQQILGQGPKLLIQFQNNGVVDDSQLPKDRFSAERLKGVDSTLKIQPAKLEDSAVYLCASSYLAPPQETQYFGPGTRLLVL.

V usage is TRBV7-2 and J usage is TRBJ2-3, with 11 bases aligning to TRBD2. The V and J ends lost 5 bases and 2 bases, in that order; junction bases with no gene match: 6. This CDR3 comprises 16 residues. The germline V gene has CDR1 SGHTA and CDR2 FQGNSA. The CDR3 is CASSLGLAVTTDTQYF. In DNA, the CDR3 is TGTGCCAGCAGCCTGGGACTAGCGGTGACCACAGATACGCAGTATTTT.

This clone occurred a few times. The chain combines TRBV5-6 with TRBJ2-3; D is ambiguous. The CDR3 is made up of 12 amino acids. Between the trimmed V and J ends, which lost 4 bases and 4 bases, there was a span of 7 bases. From germline, CDR1 is SGHDT and CDR2 YYEEEE. CDR3 bases: TGTGCCAGCAGCCTCTTCTCAGATACGCAGTATTTT. This codes for CASSLFSDTQYF.

This chain connects TRBV28 to TRBJ2-3; 7 bases are shared with TRBD2. Germline CDR1 reads MDHEN; CDR2 reads SYDVKM. The CDR3 consists of 13 residues. Germline trimming cut 11 bases from V and 4 bases from J; bases unmatched to any gene: 9. The CDR3 bases are TGTGCCTTCGGGGAGGGTCCGGCAGATACGCAGTATTTT. Its protein product is CAFGEGPADTQYF.

The rearrangement links TRBV5-6 to TRBJ1-4; D is unresolved. Germline CDR1 is SGHDT and CDR2 is YYEEEE. V shed 4 bases and J shed 0 bases, with 16 bases lying between them. The CDR3 is 17 amino acids. CDR3 nucleotides: TGTGCCAGCAGCCACCTTTCTGTCCAGACAACTAATGAAAAACTGTTTTTT. It is translated as CASSHLSVQTTNEKLFF.

The chain employs TRBV18 and TRBJ2-3; 8 bases line up with TRBD1. The CDR3 totals 17 residues. The germline V gene has CDR1 KGHSH and CDR2 LQKENI. V gave up 1 base and J gave up 7 bases; unmatched junction bases: 13. CDR3 loop: CASSPLRTGQGFNTQYF. CDR3 nucleotides: TGTGCCAGCTCACCACTTCGCACAGGACAGGGATTCAATACGCAGTATTTT.

The chain joins TRBV30 to TRBJ2-3, with D perhaps matching TRBD1 (5 bases). Germline CDR1 reads GTSNPN; CDR2 reads SVGIG (reference sequence). Trimming stripped 1 base from V and 4 bases from J, with 12 bases between. CDR3 length: 14 amino acids. The DNA of the CDR3 is TGTGCCTGGAGTGCGCCAGGGATTGCAGATACGCAGTATTTT. Amino acid sequence: CAWSAPGIADTQYF.

The V call is TRBV28, the J call TRBJ1-1, with D possibly being TRBD1 (6 bases). This CDR3 is built from 14 residues. Trimming removed 3 bases at V and 1 base at J, with 9 bases between. Germline V gene lookup returns CDR1 MDHEN and CDR2 SYDVKM. The CDR3 loop is CASSFGTTNTEAFF. The DNA for the CDR3 is TGTGCCAGCAGTTTTGGGACAACGAACACTGAAGCTTTCTTT.

The chain carries TRBV9 and TRBJ2-7; 7 bases match TRBD2. The germline V gene has CDR1 SGDLS and CDR2 YYNGEE. With V trimmed by 3 bases and J by 3 bases, 6 bases remained unmatched. The CDR3 sequence is 14 residues long. The CDR3 DNA follows: TGTGCCAGCAGCGAGGGAGGGCGGGGCTACGAGCAGTACTTC. It yields the protein CASSEGGRGYEQYF.

V gene TRBV2 combines with J gene TRBJ2-4; 9 positions match TRBD1. CDR3 length: 11 residues. With 6 bases clipped from V and 15 bases from J, the junction kept 6 bases outside the gene matches. In germline, CDR1 is SNHLY, CDR2 FYNNEI. The chain's CDR3 is CASSNGQGPYF. Written as DNA, the CDR3 is TGTGCCAGCAGCAATGGACAGGGGCCGTACTTC.

The V and J genes are TRBV2 and TRBJ2-5; 10 nucleotides align to TRBD2. Germline loops: CDR1 SNHLY, CDR2 FYNNEI. The ends lost 7 bases at V and 5 bases at J; junction bases unmatched: 7. This CDR3 has 14 residues. The CDR3 region is CASKDSGGSETQYF. CDR3 nucleotides: TGTGCCAGCAAAGATAGCGGGGGGTCTGAGACCCAGTACTTC.

V is TRBV18 and J is TRBJ2-2; perhaps TRBD2 as D (6 bases). In germline, CDR1 is KGHSH, CDR2 LQKENI. The length of the CDR3 is 16 residues. V lost 1 base, J lost 0 bases, and 9 bases lay in between. As DNA, the CDR3 is TGTGCCAGCTCACCACGGAGGGAACCGAACACCGGGGAGCTGTTTTTT. Protein: CASSPRREPNTGELFF.

The chain recombines TRBV7-2 with TRBJ1-1, with D unclear. There are 14 residues in the CDR3. V lost 1 base and J lost 4, with 10 bases in between. CDR1 is SGHTA, CDR2 FQGNSA, per germline. The CDR3 loop reads CASSLEFSLTEAFF. CDR3 nucleotides: TGTGCCAGCAGCTTAGAATTCAGTCTCACTGAAGCTTTCTTT.

The V gene is TRBV19, the J gene TRBJ1-1; 8 bases agree with TRBD1. V shed 6 bases and J 6 bases; nucleotides not matched to a gene: 6. The CDR3 contains 13 residues. Germline CDR1 is LNHDA and CDR2 is SQIVND (reference sequence). CDR3 sequence reads: CASRSTGVPEAFF. DNA for the CDR3: TGTGCCAGTAGATCGACAGGGGTACCTGAAGCTTTCTTT.

J is TRBJ2-1 and V is TRBV9; 12 bases match TRBD2. With V trimmed by 1 base and J by 8 bases, 7 bases remained unmatched. CDR1 and CDR2 from the germline V gene are SGDLS and YYNGEE. This CDR3 contains 16 residues. CDR3 nucleotides: TGTGCCAGCAGCGTAACCCTAGCGGGAGGGGCTGATGAGCAGTTCTTC. The encoded protein is CASSVTLAGGADEQFF.

DNA of the CDR3: TGTGCCAGCAGCTCACAGGGGAAGACCCAGTACTTC. Its protein is CASSSQGKTQYF. The chain carries TRBV7-3 and TRBJ2-5, with 7 bases that match TRBD1. The CDR3 totals 12 residues. The V and J ends lost 4 bases and 6 bases, in that order; junction bases with no gene match: 2. CDR1 is SGHTA, CDR2 FQGTGA, per germline.

The chain combines TRBV5-6 with TRBJ2-3; 7 bases fit TRBD2. Germline V CDR1 and CDR2: SGHDT, YYEEEE. V lost 4 bases and J lost 0; bases outside the gene matches: 5. The CDR3 has 15 residues. The CDR3 spells CASSHTSASTDTQYF. The CDR3 nucleotides are TGTGCCAGCAGCCACACTAGCGCCAGCACAGATACGCAGTATTTT.

This clone was seen only a few times. This chain joins TRBV14 and TRBJ2-3; 8 bases fit TRBD2. Germline CDR1 and CDR2: SGHDN and FVKESK. This CDR3 has 15 residues. The V and J ends lost 2 bases and 9 bases, in that order; junction bases with no gene match: 10. The CDR3 sequence is CASSQQLAVTGTQYF. CDR3 DNA sequence: TGTGCCAGCAGCCAACAACTAGCGGTTACGGGAACGCAGTATTTT.